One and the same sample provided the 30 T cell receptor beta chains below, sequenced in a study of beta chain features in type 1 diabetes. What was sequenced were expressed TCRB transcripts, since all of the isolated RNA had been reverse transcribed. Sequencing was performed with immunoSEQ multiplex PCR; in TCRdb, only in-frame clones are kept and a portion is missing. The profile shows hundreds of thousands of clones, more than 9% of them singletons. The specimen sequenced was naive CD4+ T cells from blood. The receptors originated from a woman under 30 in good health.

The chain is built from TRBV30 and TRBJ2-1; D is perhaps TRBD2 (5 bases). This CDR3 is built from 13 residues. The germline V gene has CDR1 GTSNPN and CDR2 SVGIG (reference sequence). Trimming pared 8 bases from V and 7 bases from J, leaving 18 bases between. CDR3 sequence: CANGLSSGNEQFF. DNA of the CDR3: TGTGCCAACGGACTCTCCTCCGGGAATGAGCAGTTCTTC.

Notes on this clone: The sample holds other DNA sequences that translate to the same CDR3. CDR3 residues: CSVRQGDYGYTF. In DNA form, the CDR3 reads TGCAGCGTTCGACAGGGAGACTATGGCTACACCTTC. This rearrangement joins TRBV29-1 to TRBJ1-2, with 7 bases aligning to TRBD1. With V trimmed by 5 bases and J by 3 bases, 3 bases remained unmatched. CDR3 length equals 12 residues. The V gene's germline CDR1 is SQVTM and CDR2 ANQGSEA.

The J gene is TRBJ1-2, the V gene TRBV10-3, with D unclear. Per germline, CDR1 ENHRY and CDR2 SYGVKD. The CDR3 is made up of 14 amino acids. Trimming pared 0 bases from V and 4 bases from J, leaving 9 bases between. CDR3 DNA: TGTGCCATCAGTGAGTCGATCCGGGGCTATGGCTACACCTTC. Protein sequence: CAISESIRGYGYTF.

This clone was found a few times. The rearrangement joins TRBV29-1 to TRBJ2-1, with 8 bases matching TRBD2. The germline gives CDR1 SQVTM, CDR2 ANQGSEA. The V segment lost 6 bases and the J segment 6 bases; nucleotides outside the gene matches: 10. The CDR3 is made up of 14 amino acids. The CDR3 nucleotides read TGCAGCGTATCCGGGGGGGGCAGGGGCAATGAGCAGTTCTTC. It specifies CSVSGGGRGNEQFF.

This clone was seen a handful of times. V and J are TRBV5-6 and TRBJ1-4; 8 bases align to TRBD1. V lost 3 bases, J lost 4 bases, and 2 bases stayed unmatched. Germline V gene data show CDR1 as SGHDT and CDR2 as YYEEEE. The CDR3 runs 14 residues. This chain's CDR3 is CASSSTGGNEKLFF. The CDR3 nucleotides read TGTGCCAGCAGCTCAACAGGGGGTAATGAAAAACTGTTTTTT.

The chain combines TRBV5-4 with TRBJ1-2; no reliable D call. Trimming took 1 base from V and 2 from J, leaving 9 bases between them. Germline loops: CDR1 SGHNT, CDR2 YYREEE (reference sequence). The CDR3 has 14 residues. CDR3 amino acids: CASSLSSQNYGYTF. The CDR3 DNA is TGTGCCAGCAGCTTGTCGTCGCAGAACTATGGCTACACCTTC.

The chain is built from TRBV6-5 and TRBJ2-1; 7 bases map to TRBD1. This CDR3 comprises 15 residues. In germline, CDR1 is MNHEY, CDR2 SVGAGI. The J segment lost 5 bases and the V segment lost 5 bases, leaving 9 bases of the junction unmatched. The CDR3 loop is CASSIGTVWDNEQFF. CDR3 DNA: TGTGCCAGCAGTATCGGGACAGTGTGGGACAATGAGCAGTTCTTC.

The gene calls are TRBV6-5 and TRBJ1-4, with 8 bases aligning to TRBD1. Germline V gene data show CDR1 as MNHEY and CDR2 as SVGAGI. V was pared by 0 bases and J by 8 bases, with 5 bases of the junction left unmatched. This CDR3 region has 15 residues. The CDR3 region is CASSYSRTGPEKLFF. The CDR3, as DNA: TGTGCCAGCAGTTACTCGCGGACAGGGCCAGAAAAACTGTTTTTT.

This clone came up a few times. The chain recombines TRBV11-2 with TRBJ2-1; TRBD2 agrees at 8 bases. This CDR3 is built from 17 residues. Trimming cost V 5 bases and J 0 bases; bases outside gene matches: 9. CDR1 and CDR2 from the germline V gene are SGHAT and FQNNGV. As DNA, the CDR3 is TGTGCCAGCAGCCGAGGGGAGCGGGGGAGCTCCTACAATGAGCAGTTCTTC. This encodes CASSRGERGSSYNEQFF. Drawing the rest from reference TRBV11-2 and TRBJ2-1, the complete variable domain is EAGVAQSPRYKIIEKRQSVAFWCNPISGHATLYWYQQILGQGPKLLIQFQNNGVVDDSQLPKDRFSAERLKGVDSTLKIQPAKLEDSAVYLCASSRGERGSSYNEQFFGPGTRLTVL.

CDR3 amino acids: CASSLARGASYNEQFF. CDR3 coding DNA: TGTGCCAGCAGCTTGGCCCGGGGTGCCTCCTACAATGAGCAGTTCTTC. The chain is built from TRBV5-4 and TRBJ2-1, with D tentatively TRBD2 (5 bases). Germline CDR1 is SGHNT and CDR2 is YYREEE (reference sequence). Trimming left V 0 bases short and J 0 bases short, with 10 bases between. The CDR3 extends over 16 amino acids.

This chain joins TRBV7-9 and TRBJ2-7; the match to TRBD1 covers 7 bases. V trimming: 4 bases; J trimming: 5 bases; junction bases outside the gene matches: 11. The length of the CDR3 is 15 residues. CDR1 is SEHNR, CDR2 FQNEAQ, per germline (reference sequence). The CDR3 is CASSSHRGPVHEQYF. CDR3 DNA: TGTGCCAGCAGCTCGCACAGGGGCCCCGTCCACGAGCAGTACTTC. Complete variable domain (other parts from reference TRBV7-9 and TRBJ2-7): DTGVSQNPRHKITKRGQNVTFRCDPISEHNRLYWYRQTLGQGPEFLTYFQNEAQLEKSRLLSDRFSAERPKGSFSTLEIQRTEQGDSAMYLCASSSHRGPVHEQYFGPGTRLTVT.

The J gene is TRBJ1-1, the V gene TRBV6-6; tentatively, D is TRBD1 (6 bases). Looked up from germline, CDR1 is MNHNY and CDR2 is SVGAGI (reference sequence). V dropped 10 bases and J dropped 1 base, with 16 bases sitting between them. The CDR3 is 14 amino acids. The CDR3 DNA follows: TGTGCCATATCCAAGATGGACAGGAACACTGAAGCTTTCTTT. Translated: CAISKMDRNTEAFF.

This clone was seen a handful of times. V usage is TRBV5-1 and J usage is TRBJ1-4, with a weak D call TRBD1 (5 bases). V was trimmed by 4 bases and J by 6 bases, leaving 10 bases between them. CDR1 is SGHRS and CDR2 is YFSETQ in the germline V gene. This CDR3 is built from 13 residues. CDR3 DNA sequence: TGCGCCAGCAGCGCTAGGGGCGATGAAAAACTGTTTTTT. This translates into CASSARGDEKLFF.

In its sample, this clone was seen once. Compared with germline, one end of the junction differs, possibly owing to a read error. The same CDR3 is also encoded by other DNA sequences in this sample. The CDR3 is CASSSTGDDYGYTF. The CDR3 region has the DNA TGCGCCAGCAGCTCGACAGGGGATGACTATGGCTACACTTTC. V and J are TRBV5-1 and TRBJ1-2; 8 nucleotides line up with TRBD1. Germline loops: CDR1 SGHRS, CDR2 YFSETQ. The CDR3 has 14 amino acids.

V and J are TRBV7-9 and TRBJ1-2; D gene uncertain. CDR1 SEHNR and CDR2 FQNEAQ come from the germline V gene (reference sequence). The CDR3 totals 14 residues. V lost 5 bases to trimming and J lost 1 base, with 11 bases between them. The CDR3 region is CASSRLDVNYGYTF. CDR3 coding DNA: TGTGCCAGCAGCCGACTAGACGTTAACTATGGCTACACCTTC.

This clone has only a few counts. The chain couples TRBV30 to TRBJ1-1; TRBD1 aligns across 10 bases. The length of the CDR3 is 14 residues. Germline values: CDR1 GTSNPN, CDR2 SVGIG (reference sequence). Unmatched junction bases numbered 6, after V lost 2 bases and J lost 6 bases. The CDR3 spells CAWSWGQGIPEAFF. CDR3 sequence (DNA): TGTGCCTGGAGTTGGGGACAGGGGATCCCTGAAGCTTTCTTT.

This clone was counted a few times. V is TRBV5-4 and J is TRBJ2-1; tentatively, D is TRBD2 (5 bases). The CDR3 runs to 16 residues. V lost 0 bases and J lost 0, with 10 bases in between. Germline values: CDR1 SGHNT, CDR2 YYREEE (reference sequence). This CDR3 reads CASSLAGAGSYNEQFF. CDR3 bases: TGTGCCAGCAGCTTGGCCGGCGCGGGCTCCTACAATGAGCAGTTCTTC.

CDR3 bases: TGTGCCAGCAGTCCGCCCTACAGGACAGGGGACTATGGCTACACCTTC. Its protein product is CASSPPYRTGDYGYTF. This rearrangement joins TRBV2 to TRBJ1-2; 9 bases fit TRBD1. V gave up 5 bases and J gave up 3 bases; unmatched junction bases: 10. CDR1 and CDR2 from the germline V gene are SNHLY and FYNNEI. The CDR3 spans 16 residues. Supplemented by reference TRBV2 and TRBJ1-2, the full variable domain reads EPEVTQTPSHQVTQMGQEVILRCVPISNHLYFYWYRQILGQKVEFLVSFYNNEISEKSEIFDDQFSVERPDGSNFTLKIRSTKLEDSAMYFCASSPPYRTGDYGYTFGSGTRLTVV.

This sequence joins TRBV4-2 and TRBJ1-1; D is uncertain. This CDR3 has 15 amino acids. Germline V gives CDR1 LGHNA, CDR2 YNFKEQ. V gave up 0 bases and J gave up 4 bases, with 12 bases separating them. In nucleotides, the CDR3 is TGTGCCAGCAGCCAAGAACCGTCCATGAGCACTGAAGCTTTCTTT. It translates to CASSQEPSMSTEAFF.

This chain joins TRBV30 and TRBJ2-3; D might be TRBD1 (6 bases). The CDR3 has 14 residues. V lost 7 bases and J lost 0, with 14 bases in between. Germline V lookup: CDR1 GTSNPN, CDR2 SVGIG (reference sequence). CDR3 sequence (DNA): TGTGCCTCGAAACAGGGTCCTAGCACAGATACGCAGTATTTT. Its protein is CASKQGPSTDTQYF.

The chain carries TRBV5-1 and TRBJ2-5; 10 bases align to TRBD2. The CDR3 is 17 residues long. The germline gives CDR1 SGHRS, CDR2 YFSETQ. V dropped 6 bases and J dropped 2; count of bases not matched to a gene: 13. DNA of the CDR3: TGCGCCAGCAAAGGTAGAGAGCGGGGGGGACAGCAAGAGACCCAGTACTTC. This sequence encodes CASKGRERGGQQETQYF. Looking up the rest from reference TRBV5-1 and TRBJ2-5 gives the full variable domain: KAGVTQTPRYLIKTRGQQVTLSCSPISGHRSVSWYQQTPGQGLQFLFEYFSETQRNKGNFPGRFSGRQFSNSRSEMNVSTLELGDSALYLCASKGRERGGQQETQYFGPGTRLLVL.

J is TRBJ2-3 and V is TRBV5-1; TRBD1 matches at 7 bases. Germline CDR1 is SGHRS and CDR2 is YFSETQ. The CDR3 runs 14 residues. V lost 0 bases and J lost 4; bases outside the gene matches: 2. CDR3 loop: CASSLARGSDTQYF. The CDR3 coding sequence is TGCGCCAGCAGCTTGGCCAGGGGGTCAGATACGCAGTATTTT.

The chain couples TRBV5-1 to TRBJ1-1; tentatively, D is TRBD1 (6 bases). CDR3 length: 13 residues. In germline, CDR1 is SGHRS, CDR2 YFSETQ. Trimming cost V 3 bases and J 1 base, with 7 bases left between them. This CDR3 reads CASSSGQNTEAFF. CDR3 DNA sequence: TGCGCCAGCAGCTCGGGACAGAACACTGAAGCTTTCTTT.

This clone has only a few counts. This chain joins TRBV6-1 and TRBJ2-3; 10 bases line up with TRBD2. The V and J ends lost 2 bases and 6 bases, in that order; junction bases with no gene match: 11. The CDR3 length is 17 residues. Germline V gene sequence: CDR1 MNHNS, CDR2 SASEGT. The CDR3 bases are TGTGCCAGCAGTGAATCCCCCACTAGCGGGGTCCAGGATACGCAGTATTTT. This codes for CASSESPTSGVQDTQYF.

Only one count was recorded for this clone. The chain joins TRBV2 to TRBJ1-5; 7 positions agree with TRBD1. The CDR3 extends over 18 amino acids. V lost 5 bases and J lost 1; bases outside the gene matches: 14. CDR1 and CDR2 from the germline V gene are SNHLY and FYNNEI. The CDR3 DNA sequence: TGTGCCAGCAGTCTTACAGGGGTTTGGGGTGCCAGCAATCAGCCCCAGCATTTT. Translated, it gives CASSLTGVWGASNQPQHF.

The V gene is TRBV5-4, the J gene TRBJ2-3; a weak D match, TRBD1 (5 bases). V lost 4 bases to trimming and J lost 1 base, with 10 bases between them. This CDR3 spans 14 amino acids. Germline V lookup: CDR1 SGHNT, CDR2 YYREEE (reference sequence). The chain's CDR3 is CASSQGGGTDTQYF. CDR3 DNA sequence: TGTGCCAGCAGCCAGGGTGGGGGCACAGATACGCAGTATTTT.

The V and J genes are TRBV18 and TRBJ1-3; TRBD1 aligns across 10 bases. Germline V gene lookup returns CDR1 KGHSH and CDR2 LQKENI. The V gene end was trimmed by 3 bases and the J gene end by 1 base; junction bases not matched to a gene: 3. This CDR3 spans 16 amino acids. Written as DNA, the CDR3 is TGTGCCAGCTCACCCGGGACAGGGGTTTCTGGAAACACCATATATTTT. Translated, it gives CASSPGTGVSGNTIYF.

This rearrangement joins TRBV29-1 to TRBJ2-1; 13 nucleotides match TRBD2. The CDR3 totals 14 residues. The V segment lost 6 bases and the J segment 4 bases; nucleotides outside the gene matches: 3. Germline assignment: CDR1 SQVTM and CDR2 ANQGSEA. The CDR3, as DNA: TGCAGCGTGGGACTAGCGGGAAATTACAATGAGCAGTTCTTC. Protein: CSVGLAGNYNEQFF.

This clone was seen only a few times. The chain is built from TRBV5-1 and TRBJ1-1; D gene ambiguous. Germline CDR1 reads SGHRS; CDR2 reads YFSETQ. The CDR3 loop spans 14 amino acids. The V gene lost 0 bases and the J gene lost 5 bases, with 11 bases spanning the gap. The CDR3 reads CASSLEREWTEAFF. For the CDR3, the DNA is TGCGCCAGCAGCTTGGAGAGAGAGTGGACTGAAGCTTTCTTT.

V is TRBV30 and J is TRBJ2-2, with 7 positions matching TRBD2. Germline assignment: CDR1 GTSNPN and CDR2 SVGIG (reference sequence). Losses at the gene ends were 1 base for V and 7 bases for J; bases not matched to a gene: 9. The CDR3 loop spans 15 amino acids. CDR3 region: CAWSETSPRGGELFF. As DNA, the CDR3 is TGTGCCTGGAGTGAGACTAGCCCAAGGGGCGGGGAGCTGTTTTTT.